This T cell receptor beta chain is drawn from a study of CD8+CD57+ T cells in acquired aplastic anemia. Whoever was chosen for sequencing had shown CD8+CD57+ cell expansion by flow cytometry. Severe acquired aplastic anemia was present in all patients. There was no therapy given to any patient before the blood sampling took place. TCR beta VDJ and CDR3 were profiled, and genomic DNA was the template. TCRdb called the reads again in MiXCR, with one record for every CDR3 protein. Seen here are some 200,000 distinct CDR3 sequences, roughly 45% observed once, and the top ten hold 15% to 20%. This clonotype occurred many times. Sequenced: sorted CD4+, CD8+, or CD8+CD57+ T cells (not recorded which) from PBMCs. The sequence was collected from a human donor with aplastic anemia.

CDR3 DNA: TGTGCCACCAGCAGGGACAGGGCGCAAGAGACCCAGTACTTC. Its protein is CATSRDRAQETQYF. The chain is built from TRBV15 and TRBJ2-5; 8 bases agree with TRBD1. Germline V gene sequence: CDR1 LNHNV, CDR2 YYDKDF (reference sequence). This CDR3 is 14 amino acids long. V trimming: 3 bases; J trimming: 2 bases; junction bases outside the gene matches: 2.